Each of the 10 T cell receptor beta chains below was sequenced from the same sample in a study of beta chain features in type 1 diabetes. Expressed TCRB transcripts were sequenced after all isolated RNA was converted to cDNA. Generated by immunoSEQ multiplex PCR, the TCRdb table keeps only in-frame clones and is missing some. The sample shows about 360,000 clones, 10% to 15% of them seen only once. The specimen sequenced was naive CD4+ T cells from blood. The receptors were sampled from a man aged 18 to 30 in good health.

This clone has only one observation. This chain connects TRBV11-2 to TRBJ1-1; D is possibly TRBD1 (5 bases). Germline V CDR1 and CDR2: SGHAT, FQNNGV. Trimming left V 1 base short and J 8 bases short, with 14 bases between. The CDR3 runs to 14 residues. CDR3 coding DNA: TGTGCCAGCAGCTTAGTTGCAGGGAGGGTGGAAGCTTTCTTT. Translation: CASSLVAGRVEAFF.

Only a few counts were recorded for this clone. CDR3: CAWSEGSYYGYTF. In DNA, the CDR3 is TGTGCCTGGAGCGAGGGCTCATACTATGGCTACACCTTC. The chain uses TRBV30 and TRBJ1-2; unclear D gene. V lost 3 bases and J lost 3, with 11 bases in between. Germline V lookup: CDR1 GTSNPN, CDR2 SVGIG (reference sequence). The CDR3 contains 13 residues.

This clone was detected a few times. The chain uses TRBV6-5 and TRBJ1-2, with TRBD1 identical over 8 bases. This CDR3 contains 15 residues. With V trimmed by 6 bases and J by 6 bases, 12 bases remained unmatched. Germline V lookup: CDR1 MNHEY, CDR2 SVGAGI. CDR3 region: CASRPNQGARHGYTF. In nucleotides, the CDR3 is TGTGCCAGCAGGCCGAACCAGGGGGCTCGGCATGGCTACACCTTC.

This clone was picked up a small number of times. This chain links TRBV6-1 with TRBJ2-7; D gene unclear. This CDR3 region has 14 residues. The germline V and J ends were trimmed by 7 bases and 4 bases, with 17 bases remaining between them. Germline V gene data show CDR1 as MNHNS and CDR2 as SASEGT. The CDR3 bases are TGTGCCAGCATATTTGGCCGAGGAGAGTACGAGCAGTACTTC. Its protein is CASIFGRGEYEQYF.

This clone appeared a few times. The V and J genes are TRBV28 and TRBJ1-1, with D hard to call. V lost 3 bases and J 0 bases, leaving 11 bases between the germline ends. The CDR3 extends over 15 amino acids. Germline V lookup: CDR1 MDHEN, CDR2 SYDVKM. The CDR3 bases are TGTGCCAGCAGTTTCGGAGGCGCCATGAACACTGAAGCTTTCTTT. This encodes CASSFGGAMNTEAFF.

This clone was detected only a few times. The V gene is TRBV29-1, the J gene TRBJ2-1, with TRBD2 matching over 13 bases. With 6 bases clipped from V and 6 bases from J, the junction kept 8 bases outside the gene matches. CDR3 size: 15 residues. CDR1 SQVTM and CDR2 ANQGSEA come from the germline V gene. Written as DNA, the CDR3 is TGCAGCGTCGCCTCACTAGCGGGAGGGGTCAATGAGCAGTTCTTC. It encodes CSVASLAGGVNEQFF.

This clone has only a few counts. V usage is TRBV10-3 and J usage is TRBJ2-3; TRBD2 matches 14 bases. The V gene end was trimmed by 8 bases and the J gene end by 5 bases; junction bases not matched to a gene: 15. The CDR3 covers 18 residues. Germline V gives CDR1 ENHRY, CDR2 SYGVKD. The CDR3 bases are TGTGCCATCTCCTTTCAGGGGACTAGCGGGGGACGTAGAGATACGCAGTATTTT. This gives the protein CAISFQGTSGGRRDTQYF.

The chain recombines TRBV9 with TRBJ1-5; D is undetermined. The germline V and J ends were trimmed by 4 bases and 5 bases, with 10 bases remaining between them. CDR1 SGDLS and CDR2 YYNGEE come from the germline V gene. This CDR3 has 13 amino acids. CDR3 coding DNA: TGTGCCAGCAGCCCCCGACGGGATCAGCCCCAGCATTTT. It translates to CASSPRRDQPQHF. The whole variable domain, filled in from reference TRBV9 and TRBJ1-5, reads DSGVTQTPKHLITATGQRVTLRCSPRSGDLSVYWYQQSLDQGLQFLIQYYNGEERAKGNILERFSAQQFPDLHSELNLSSLELGDSALYFCASSPRRDQPQHFGDGTRLSIL.

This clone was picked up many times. CDR3 region: CSVEGGLAAYNEQFF. The CDR3 DNA reads as TGCAGCGTTGAGGGGGGACTAGCGGCGTACAATGAGCAGTTCTTC. This sequence joins TRBV29-1 and TRBJ2-1; 11 positions agree with TRBD2. Trimming cost V 3 bases and J 4 bases; bases outside gene matches: 5. This CDR3 has 15 residues. The germline V gene has CDR1 SQVTM and CDR2 ANQGSEA.

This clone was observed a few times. CDR3: CASSKGVGGAQPQHF. CDR3 sequence (DNA): TGTGCCAGCAGCAAAGGGGTCGGGGGAGCTCAGCCCCAGCATTTT. V gene TRBV21-1 combines with J gene TRBJ1-5. TRBV21-1 represents a pseudogene. This CDR3 has 15 amino acids.